A selection of T cell receptor beta chains follows, all from one sample in a study of cytomegalovirus exposure and HLA in healthy donors. Repertoires were generated with immunoSEQ multiplex PCR, while TCRdb's copy carries only in-frame clones and drops some. The sample includes approximately 130,000 clones, approximately 78% seen only once; the top ten take under 7%. What was sequenced was PBMCs. Receptors were obtained from a woman in her thirties or forties in good health and CMV-seropositive. The CDR3 runs from the conserved cysteine through the conserved F or W. D genes are given only for firm matches. Size is stated for part of the rows, as once, few or many counts, or as a class when the clone is expanded.

cdr3_nt cdr3_aa v_call d_call j_call clone_size
TGTGCCAGCAGCCAGACAGGGGTAAATTCACCCCTCCACTTT CASSQTGVNSPLHF TRBV6-6 TRBD1 TRBJ1-6 -
TGCGCCAGCAGCTTGGGAGGACAGGGCAACGAGCAGTACTTC CASSLGGQGNEQYF TRBV5-1 TRBD1 TRBJ2-7 -
TGTGCCACCAGCAGAGGTGATCCGGGCACTGAAGCTTTCTTT CATSRGDPGTEAFF TRBV15 - TRBJ1-1 once
TGTGCCAGCAGTGAAGGGGGAAGCTATGGCTACACCTTC CASSEGGSYGYTF TRBV9 - TRBJ1-2 -
TGTGCCATCAGCGGAGTCCCAAATGAAAAACTGTTTTTT CAISGVPNEKLFF TRBV10-3 - TRBJ1-4 -
TGCGCCAGCAGTTCCGGGACTCTCGGGATAGATGAGCAGTTCTTC CASSSGTLGIDEQFF TRBV5-1 - TRBJ2-1 -
TGTGCCAGCAGTTTGACAGGGACCGAAGCTTTCTTT CASSLTGTEAFF TRBV28 TRBD1 TRBJ1-1 -
TGCGCCAGCAGCTTTTGGGGACAGTCGATTTGGGAGCAGTACTTC CASSFWGQSIWEQYF TRBV5-1 TRBD1 TRBJ2-7 -
TGCAGCGCCGAAGGGGGACAGAGCGGGGAGCTGTTTTTT CSAEGGQSGELFF TRBV29-1 TRBD1 TRBJ2-2 few
TGTGCCAGCAGTGAACCCAGGGCTGGAAACACCATATATTTT CASSEPRAGNTIYF TRBV2 - TRBJ1-3 few
TGTGCCAGCAGCGCCGCGGGGGTTAGCACAGATACGCAGTATTTT CASSAAGVSTDTQYF TRBV7-3 TRBD2 TRBJ2-3 -
TGCGCCAGCAGCTTGATTGCAGGGAGCAATCAGCCCCAGCATTTT CASSLIAGSNQPQHF TRBV5-1 - TRBJ1-5 -
TGTGCCAGCAGTCCTCAGGGGGCGCAATCCTATAATTCACCCCTCCACTTT CASSPQGAQSYNSPLHF TRBV28 TRBD1 TRBJ1-6 few
TGTGCCAGCAGCTTGGGGGGGGGCACAGATACGCAGTATTTT CASSLGGGTDTQYF TRBV5-6 - TRBJ2-3 -
TGTGCCAGCAGCTCGAGCTACGAGCAGTACTTC CASSSSYEQYF TRBV11-2 - TRBJ2-7 once
TGTGCCATCAGGGGGACAGGGGGAGAGACCCAGTACTTC CAIRGTGGETQYF TRBV10-3 TRBD1 TRBJ2-5 -
TGTGCCAGTAAGAGCGGCCCGAACACTGAAGCTTTCTTT CASKSGPNTEAFF TRBV19 - TRBJ1-1 once
TGTGCCAGCAGCATCGAAGGGGGTGGCACTGAAGCTTTCTTT CASSIEGGGTEAFF TRBV5-6 - TRBJ1-1 -
TGTGCCAGCAGTTCTCCCGGGACAGTGGCCTACGAGCAGTACTTC CASSSPGTVAYEQYF TRBV28 TRBD1 TRBJ2-7 -
TGCGCCAGCAGCTTGCTGTCTCGACAGGGGGCCGGGGAGACCCAGTACTTC CASSLLSRQGAGETQYF TRBV5-1 TRBD1 TRBJ2-5 -
TGTGCCAGCAGTGGAGCTCCCCCGGGATATAAGTTGGTGGAGACCCAGTACTTC CASSGAPPGYKLVETQYF TRBV25-1 - TRBJ2-5 -
TGTGCCAGCAGCAAACAGGGTACCTTCACTGAAGCTTTCTTT CASSKQGTFTEAFF TRBV5-6 - TRBJ1-1 -
TGTGCCAGTAGTATTGGGCCTAGCGGACTCTCCTACGAGCAGTACTTC CASSIGPSGLSYEQYF TRBV19 TRBD2 TRBJ2-7 -
TGTGCCAGCAGCCTGACTAGCGGTGGGGCCTACGAGCAGTACTTC CASSLTSGGAYEQYF TRBV6-1 TRBD2 TRBJ2-7 -
TGTGCCAGCAGCCCTAGGGACATTATTGGCAATCAGCCCCAGCATTTT CASSPRDIIGNQPQHF TRBV28 - TRBJ1-5 few
TGTGCCAGCAGCGAAAGGACTAGATATGAGCAGTTCTTC CASSERTRYEQFF TRBV9 TRBD2 TRBJ2-1 -
TGCGCCAGCAGCAAGGGACAGAACACAGATACGCAGTATTTT CASSKGQNTDTQYF TRBV5-1 TRBD1 TRBJ2-3 -
TGTGCCAGCAGCGTTGGACAGGGCAATGGCTACACCTTC CASSVGQGNGYTF TRBV7-9 TRBD1 TRBJ1-2 -
TGTGCCAGCAGCTATAGAGCGGGATTGCCGTTCTTC CASSYRAGLPFF TRBV7-2 TRBD2 TRBJ2-1 once
TGTGCCATCAGTCGGGACAACTACGAGCAGTACTTC CAISRDNYEQYF TRBV10-3 - TRBJ2-7 -
TGCGCCAGCAGCAACGGGACTTCTAGCACAGATACGCAGTATTTT CASSNGTSSTDTQYF TRBV5-1 - TRBJ2-3 -
TGTGCCAGCAGCCCAACGACAGGGGGAGAGACCCAGTACTTC CASSPTTGGETQYF TRBV11-1 TRBD1 TRBJ2-5 -
TGCGCCAGCAGCCAAGTCTCCACCGGGACAGGGGTCGACGAGCAGTACTTC CASSQVSTGTGVDEQYF TRBV4-3 TRBD1 TRBJ2-7 -
TGTGCCAGTAGCCCGAGCTCTGGGGCCAACGTCCTGACTTTC CASSPSSGANVLTF TRBV19 - TRBJ2-6 -
TGTGCCTGGAGCAGGGGGCGCGAGTCTGAAGCTTTCTTT CAWSRGRESEAFF TRBV30 TRBD1 TRBJ1-1 -
TGTGCCAGCAGTTTTTTGGGCGGGAAAGAGACCCAGTACTTC CASSFLGGKETQYF TRBV27 - TRBJ2-5 -
TGTGCCAGCAGCCCAGGACTAGCGGGAGGTATCGATGAGCAGTTCTTC CASSPGLAGGIDEQFF TRBV14 TRBD2 TRBJ2-1 -
TGTGCCAGCAGCCCCCACAGGGATCATGGCTACACCTTC CASSPHRDHGYTF TRBV11-1 - TRBJ1-2 -
TGCGCCAGCAGTGAGTCTACAGGGGCCACCGGGGAGCTGTTTTTT CASSESTGATGELFF TRBV10-1 TRBD1 TRBJ2-2 -
TGCAGCGTTGAGCGACATACGAACACTGAAGCTTTCTTT CSVERHTNTEAFF TRBV29-1 - TRBJ1-1 -
TGTGCCAGTAGTTCAAAGTGGGACAGGGGGCAGGCGACTGAAGCTTTCTTT CASSSKWDRGQATEAFF TRBV19 TRBD1 TRBJ1-1 -